This T cell receptor beta chain was retrieved from a study of cytomegalovirus exposure and HLA in healthy donors. The overall study: A prior analysis found 100 million to 140 million unique TCR beta sequences from 150 million to 200 million T cells.

Points from the study as a whole: Data from an earlier analysis indicated that most TCR beta V segments were productive either about 87% or about 30% of the time. Across donors, sequencing depth was assumed by presence/absence analyses to be roughly uniform.

The CDR3 has 13 residues. CDR1 and CDR2 (germline): MNHEY, SVGAGI. Trimming cost V 6 bases and J 5 bases, with 13 bases left between them. PCR primers comprised 60 Vbeta and 13 Jbeta primers. Libraries were prepared by immunoSEQ multiplex PCR; TCRdb keeps only in-frame clonotypes and omits some of them. The sample lists roughly 100,000 clones, 70% to 80% seen once, with 8.5% to 10% in the top ten. A note on this clone: The target antigen is unknown.

Sequences were obtained from PBMCs. The receptor comes from a male donor in good health and CMV-seropositive. J is TRBJ2-5 and V is TRBV6-5, with D unresolved. CDR3 sequence: CASSRVFWETQYF. CDR3 DNA: TGTGCCAGCAGCCGGGTCTTCTGGGAGACCCAGTACTTC.